Sequencing of this T cell receptor beta chain was carried out in a study of T cell repertoires in cytomegalovirus infection (dated by TCRdb to between 2018 and 2021). Turning to the overall study: The peptide stimulations were aimed at well-studied HLA-B-restricted epitopes as well as recently identified HLA-C-restricted CMV epitopes, whose presentation resists viral immunomodulation. The HLA type of each donor mattered for the analysis, because public TCR beta signatures pointed to carriage of CMV infection along with the matching HLA type.

On the study overall, not on this receptor specifically: In both this cohort and an independent roughly 350-donor cohort, the cumulative frequency of public TCR beta family members distinguished carriers of CMV infection plus the relevant HLA type. The ex vivo response was dominated by HLA-C-restricted CMV-specific TCR beta clonotypes, which also provided the single most frequent clonotype in two of eight donors.

The listed sequencing device is Illumina HiSeq 1500. TCRdb passed the public sequencing reads through fastp at Q25 and MiXCR, retaining productive beta sequences. Each CDR3 protein gets just one entry, which takes the most common genes and DNA from the rows behind it. A total of 450,000 to 650,000 distinct CDR3 sequences appear in this sample, 35% to 50% of them only once. The ten largest account for 48% of the sample. As for this clonotype: There is no known antigen for this receptor. Base qualities are not recorded, but no much larger clone differs from it by a single base.

The CDR3 starts with the cysteine, ends with the phenylalanine, and has 17 residues. Here the CDR3 DNA is all that survives: 51 bases in frame from base 1. Trimming removed 5 bases from V and 5 bases from J; the gene matches leave 11 bases unexplained. CDR1 and CDR2, looked up from the germline V gene, are SGHVT and SQSDAQ. The treatment or condition tag for this specimen amounts to: in vitro stimulation with specific CMV peptide epitopes to enrich CMV-specific T cells. The V and J segments used are TRBV7-4 and TRBJ2-1; TRBD2 agrees with 11 junctional bases. Sequenced here: cultured PBMCs, sampled from culture after CMV antigen stimulation. The TCR comes from a human donor in good health (CMV status not recorded). Some clones in this sample may be carry-over from other donors' samples. In nucleotide form, the sequence is TGTGCCAGCAGCGCAACCTCGGGACTAGCGGTAAACAATGAGCAGTTCTTC. Translated, it reads CASSATSGLAVNNEQFF.